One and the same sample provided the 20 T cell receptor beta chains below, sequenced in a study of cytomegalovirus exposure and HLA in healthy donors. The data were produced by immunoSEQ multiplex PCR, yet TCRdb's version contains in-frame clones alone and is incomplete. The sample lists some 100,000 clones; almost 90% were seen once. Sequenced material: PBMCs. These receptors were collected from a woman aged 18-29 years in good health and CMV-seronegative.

The CDR3 nucleotides read TGTGCCAGCAGGACTAGCGGGGGGATTGCGCAGTATTTT. Encoded protein: CASRTSGGIAQYF. This chain uses TRBV6-1 with TRBJ2-3; 13 nucleotides align to TRBD2. The junction had 4 bases not matched to a gene; V was cut back by 6 bases and J by 10 bases. The CDR3 runs to 13 residues. The germline gives CDR1 MNHNS, CDR2 SASEGT.

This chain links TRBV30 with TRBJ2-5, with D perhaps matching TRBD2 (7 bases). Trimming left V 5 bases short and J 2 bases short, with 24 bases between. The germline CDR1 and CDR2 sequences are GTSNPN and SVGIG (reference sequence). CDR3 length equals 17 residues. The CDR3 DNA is TGTGCCTGGGGGGCCATCTCTGTCGGGGGGCGACAAGAGACCCAGTACTTC. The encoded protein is CAWGAISVGGRQETQYF.

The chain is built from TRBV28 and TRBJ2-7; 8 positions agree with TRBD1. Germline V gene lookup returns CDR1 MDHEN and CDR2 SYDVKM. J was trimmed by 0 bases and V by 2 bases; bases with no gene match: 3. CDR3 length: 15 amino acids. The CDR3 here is CASSLPGQASYEQYF. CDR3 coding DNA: TGTGCCAGCAGTTTACCGGGACAGGCCTCCTACGAGCAGTACTTC.

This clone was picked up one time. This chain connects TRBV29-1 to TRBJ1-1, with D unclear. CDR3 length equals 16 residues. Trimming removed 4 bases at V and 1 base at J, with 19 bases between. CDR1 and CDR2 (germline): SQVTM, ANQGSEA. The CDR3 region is CSVVSMVWQENTEAFF. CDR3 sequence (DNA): TGCAGCGTTGTAAGCATGGTGTGGCAGGAGAACACTGAAGCTTTCTTT. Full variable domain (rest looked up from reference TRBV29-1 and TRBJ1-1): SAVISQKPSRDICQRGTSLTIQCQVDSQVTMMFWYRQQPGQSLTLIATANQGSEATYESGFVIDKFPISRPNLTFSTLTVSNMSPEDSSIYLCSVVSMVWQENTEAFFGQGTRLTVV.

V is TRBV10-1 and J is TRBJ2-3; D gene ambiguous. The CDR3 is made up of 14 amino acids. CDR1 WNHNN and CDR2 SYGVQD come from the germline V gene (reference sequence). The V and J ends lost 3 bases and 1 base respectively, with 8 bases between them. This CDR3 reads CASSDGTGTDTQYF. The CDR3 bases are TGCGCCAGCAGTGATGGTACAGGCACAGATACGCAGTATTTT.

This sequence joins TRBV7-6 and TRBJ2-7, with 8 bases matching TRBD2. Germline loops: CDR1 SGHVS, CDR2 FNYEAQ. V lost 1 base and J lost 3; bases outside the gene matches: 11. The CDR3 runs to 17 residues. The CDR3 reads CASSLEPPGLEVYEQYF. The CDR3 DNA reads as TGTGCCAGCAGCTTAGAACCCCCGGGACTAGAGGTCTACGAGCAGTACTTC.

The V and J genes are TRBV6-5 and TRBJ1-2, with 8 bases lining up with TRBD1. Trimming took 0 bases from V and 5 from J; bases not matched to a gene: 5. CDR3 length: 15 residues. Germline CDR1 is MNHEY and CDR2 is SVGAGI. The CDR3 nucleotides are TGTGCCAGCAGTTACTCTTGGACAGGGTCGTATGGCTACACCTTC. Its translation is CASSYSWTGSYGYTF.

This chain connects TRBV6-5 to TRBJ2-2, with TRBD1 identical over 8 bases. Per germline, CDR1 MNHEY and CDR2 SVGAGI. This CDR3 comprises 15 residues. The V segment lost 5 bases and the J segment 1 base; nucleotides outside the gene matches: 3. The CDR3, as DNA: TGTGCCAGCAGTCCCGGGACAGGGAACACCGGGGAGCTGTTTTTT. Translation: CASSPGTGNTGELFF.

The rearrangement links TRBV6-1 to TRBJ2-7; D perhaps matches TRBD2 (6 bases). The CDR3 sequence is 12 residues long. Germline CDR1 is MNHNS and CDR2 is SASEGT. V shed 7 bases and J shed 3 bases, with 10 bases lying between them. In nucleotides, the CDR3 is TGTGCCAGCAATCCTAGCGTCTACGAGCAGTACTTC. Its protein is CASNPSVYEQYF.

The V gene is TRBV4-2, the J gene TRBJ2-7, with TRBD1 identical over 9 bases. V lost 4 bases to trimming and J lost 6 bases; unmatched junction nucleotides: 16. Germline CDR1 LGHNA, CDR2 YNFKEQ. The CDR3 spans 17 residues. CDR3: CASSRTGAAGARFEQYF. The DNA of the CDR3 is TGTGCCAGCAGCCGGACAGGGGCCGCTGGGGCCCGGTTCGAGCAGTACTTC.

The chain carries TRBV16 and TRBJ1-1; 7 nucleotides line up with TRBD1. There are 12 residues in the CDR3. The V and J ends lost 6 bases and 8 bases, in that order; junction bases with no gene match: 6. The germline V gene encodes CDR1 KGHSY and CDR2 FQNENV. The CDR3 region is CASSTGVIEAFF. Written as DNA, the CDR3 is TGTGCCAGCAGTACAGGGGTGATAGAAGCTTTCTTT.

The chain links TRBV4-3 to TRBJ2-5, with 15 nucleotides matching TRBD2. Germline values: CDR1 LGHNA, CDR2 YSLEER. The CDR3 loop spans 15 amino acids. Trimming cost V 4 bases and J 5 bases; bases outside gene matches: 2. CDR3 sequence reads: CASSRGTSGGETQYF. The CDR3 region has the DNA TGCGCCAGCAGCCGAGGGACTAGCGGGGGGGAGACCCAGTACTTC.

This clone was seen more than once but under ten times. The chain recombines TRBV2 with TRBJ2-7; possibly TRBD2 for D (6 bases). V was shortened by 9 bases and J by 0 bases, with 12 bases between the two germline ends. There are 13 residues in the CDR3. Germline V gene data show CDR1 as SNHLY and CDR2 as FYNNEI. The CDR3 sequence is CARVAGSSYEQYF. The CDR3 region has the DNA TGTGCCAGGGTGGCGGGAAGCTCCTACGAGCAGTACTTC.

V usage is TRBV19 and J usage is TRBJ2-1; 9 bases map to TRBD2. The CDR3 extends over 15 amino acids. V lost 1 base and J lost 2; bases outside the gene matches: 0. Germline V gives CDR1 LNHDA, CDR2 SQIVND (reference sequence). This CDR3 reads CASSIGGRAYNEQFF. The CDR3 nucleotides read TGTGCCAGTAGTATAGGCGGGAGGGCCTACAATGAGCAGTTCTTC. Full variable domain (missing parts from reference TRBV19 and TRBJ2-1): DGGITQSPKYLFRKEGQNVTLSCEQNLNHDAMYWYRQDPGQGLRLIYYSQIVNDFQKGDIAEGYSVSREKKESFPLTVTSAQKNPTAFYLCASSIGGRAYNEQFFGPGTRLTVL.

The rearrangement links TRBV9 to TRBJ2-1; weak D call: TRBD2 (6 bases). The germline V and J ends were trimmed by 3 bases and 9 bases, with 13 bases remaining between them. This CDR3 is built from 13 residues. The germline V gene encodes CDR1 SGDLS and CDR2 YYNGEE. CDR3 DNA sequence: TGTGCCAGCAGCGCGACCACTAGCAGTGAGCAGTTCTTC. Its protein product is CASSATTSSEQFF.

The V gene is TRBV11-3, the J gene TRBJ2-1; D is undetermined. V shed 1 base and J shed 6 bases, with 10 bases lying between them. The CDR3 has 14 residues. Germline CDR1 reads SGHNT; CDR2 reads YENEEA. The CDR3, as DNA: TGTGCCAGCAGCTTAGCTAGGCTAGGCAATGAGCAGTTCTTC. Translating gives CASSLARLGNEQFF.

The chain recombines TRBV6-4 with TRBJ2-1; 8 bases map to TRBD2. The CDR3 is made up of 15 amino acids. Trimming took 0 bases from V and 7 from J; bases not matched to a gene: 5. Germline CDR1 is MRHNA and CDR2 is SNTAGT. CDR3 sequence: CASSDSGLAKNEQFF. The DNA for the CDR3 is TGTGCCAGCAGTGACTCAGGACTAGCTAAGAATGAGCAGTTCTTC.

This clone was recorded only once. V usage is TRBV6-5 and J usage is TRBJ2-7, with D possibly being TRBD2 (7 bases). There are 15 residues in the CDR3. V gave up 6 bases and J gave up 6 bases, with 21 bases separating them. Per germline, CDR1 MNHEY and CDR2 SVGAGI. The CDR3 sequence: CASSRVGGGGSEQYF. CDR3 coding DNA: TGTGCCAGCAGCCGGGTAGGGGGGGGAGGGTCCGAGCAGTACTTC.

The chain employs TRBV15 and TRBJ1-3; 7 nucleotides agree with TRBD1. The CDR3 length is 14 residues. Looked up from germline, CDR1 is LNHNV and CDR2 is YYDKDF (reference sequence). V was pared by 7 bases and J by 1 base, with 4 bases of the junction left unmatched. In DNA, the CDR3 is TGTGCCACCAAACAGGACAGGTCTGGAAACACCATATATTTT. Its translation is CATKQDRSGNTIYF. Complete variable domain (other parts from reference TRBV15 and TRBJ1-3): DAMVIQNPRYQVTQFGKPVTLSCSQTLNHNVMYWYQQKSSQAPKLLFHYYDKDFNNEADTPDNFQSRRPNTSFCFLDIRSPGLGDTAMYLCATKQDRSGNTIYFGEGSWLTVV.

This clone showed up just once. CDR3 amino acids: CASARQGFDYGYTF. The CDR3 bases are TGTGCCAGCGCCCGCCAGGGCTTCGACTATGGCTACACCTTC. The V call is TRBV2, the J call TRBJ1-2, with D maybe TRBD1 (5 bases). The CDR3 totals 14 residues. Trimming stripped 8 bases from V and 3 bases from J, with 16 bases between. From germline, CDR1 is SNHLY and CDR2 FYNNEI.